This T cell receptor beta chain is from a study of blood T cell repertoires in COVID-19. Study-level background: Researchers got acute and convalescent COVID-19 samples from the United States, Italy and Spain. The analysed material was cDNA or gDNA that came from T cells, B-cell-depleted T cells, or PBMCs.

Original data processing: Amplification from reference gene primers served as the basis for estimated nucleated cell counts. TCRdb keeps only in-frame clones here, not all; method: immunoSEQ multiplex PCR. The V and J calls and clone size come from that table; D and trimming were worked out from the DNA. The sample carries roughly 180,000 clones, 82% recorded once. This clone occurred a few times. This receptor was obtained from a woman older than 75 with active or convalescent COVID-19. Material: peripheral blood.

The CDR3 here is CASSLVSDLEAFF. The CDR3 DNA is TGTGCCAGCAGCTTAGTGTCAGATCTGGAAGCTTTCTTT. The rearrangement joins TRBV7-2 to TRBJ1-1; D unresolved. This CDR3 has 13 residues. The ends were cut back, 1 base at V and 8 bases at J, with 11 bases in the middle. Germline V gives CDR1 SGHTA, CDR2 FQGNSA.